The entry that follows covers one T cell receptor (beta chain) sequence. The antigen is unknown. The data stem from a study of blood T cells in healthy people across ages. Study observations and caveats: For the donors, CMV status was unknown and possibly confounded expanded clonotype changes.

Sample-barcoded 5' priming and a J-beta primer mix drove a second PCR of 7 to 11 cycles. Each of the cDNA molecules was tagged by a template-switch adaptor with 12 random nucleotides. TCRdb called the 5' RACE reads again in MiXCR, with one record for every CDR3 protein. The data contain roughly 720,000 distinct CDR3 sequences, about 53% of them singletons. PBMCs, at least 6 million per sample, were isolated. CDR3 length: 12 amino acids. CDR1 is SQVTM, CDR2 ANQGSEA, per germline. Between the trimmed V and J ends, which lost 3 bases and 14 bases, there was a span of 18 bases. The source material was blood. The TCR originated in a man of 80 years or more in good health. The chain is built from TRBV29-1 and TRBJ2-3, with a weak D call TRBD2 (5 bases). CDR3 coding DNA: TGCAGCGTTGATGAGGGCACATCATACGCGTATTTT. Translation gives CSVDEGTSYAYF.